These 10 T cell receptor beta chains originate from one sample sequenced in a study of blood T cell repertoires in COVID-19. TCRdb keeps only in-frame clones here, not all; method: immunoSEQ multiplex PCR. Of some 60,000 clones listed, roughly four fifths are singletons. The sample comprised peripheral blood. All receptors come from a human donor in a cohort sampled during active COVID-19.

The chain employs TRBV5-1 and TRBJ2-3; D remains unclear. The CDR3 runs 14 residues. V shed 2 bases and J shed 1 base, with 8 bases lying between them. Germline CDR1 is SGHRS and CDR2 is YFSETQ. Written as DNA, the CDR3 is TGCGCCAGCAGCTTACGGTCCGGCACAGATACGCAGTATTTT. Amino acid sequence: CASSLRSGTDTQYF.

This clone was detected only once. This chain links TRBV7-2 with TRBJ2-5, with 13 nucleotides matching TRBD2. There are 16 residues in the CDR3. Unmatched junction bases numbered 7, after V lost 4 bases and J lost 5 bases. Germline CDR1 SGHTA, CDR2 FQGNSA. CDR3 DNA: TGTGCCAGCAGCTCACTAGCGGGGGGGCGCCGGGAGACCCAGTACTTC. It translates to CASSSLAGGRRETQYF.

This clone showed up just a few times. This rearrangement joins TRBV10-3 to TRBJ1-1, with 8 bases matching TRBD1. The CDR3 is made up of 16 amino acids. The V gene's germline CDR1 is ENHRY and CDR2 SYGVKD. The junction had 13 bases not matched to a gene; V was cut back by 10 bases and J by 0 bases. The chain's CDR3 is CATSSRDRRMNTEAFF. CDR3 nucleotides: TGTGCCACTTCCAGCCGGGACAGGAGAATGAACACTGAAGCTTTCTTT.

The chain carries TRBV6-2 or TRBV6-3 and TRBJ1-3; TRBD1 matches 7 bases. Germline CDR1 reads MNHEY; CDR2 reads SVGEGT. This CDR3 comprises 15 residues. With V trimmed by 2 bases and J by 0 bases, 1 base remained unmatched. For the CDR3, the DNA is TGTGCCAGCAGTTACGACAGGGACTCTGGAAACACCATATATTTT. As protein: CASSYDRDSGNTIYF.

J is TRBJ2-1 and V is TRBV6-5; 7 bases are shared with TRBD1. V shed 2 bases, J shed 13 bases, and the junction held 17 bases outside the gene matches. This CDR3 has 16 amino acids. Germline V gene sequence: CDR1 MNHEY, CDR2 SVGAGI. The CDR3 reads CASSYPPWTGVRPQFF. The CDR3 coding sequence is TGTGCCAGCAGTTACCCGCCCTGGACAGGCGTTCGACCCCAGTTCTTC.

The chain links TRBV12-1 to TRBJ2-7; the tabulated D call, TRBD1, remains unverified against the DNA. TRBV12-1 is designated a pseudogene. CDR3 length equals 14 residues. The CDR3 nucleotides are TGTGCCAGCAGCTTTTCACAGGGGGCTGGCGAGCAGTACGTC. Translating it yields CASSFSQGAGEQYV.

In this sample, this clone turned up a few times. The chain combines TRBV5-1 with TRBJ2-3; 13 bases map to TRBD2. With 3 bases clipped from V and 2 bases from J, the junction kept 3 bases outside the gene matches. The CDR3 length is 16 residues. Germline V CDR1 and CDR2: SGHRS, YFSETQ. The CDR3 nucleotides are TGCGCCAGCAGCTCTGGACTAGCGGGGGCCACAGATACGCAGTATTTT. Its protein product is CASSSGLAGATDTQYF.

J is TRBJ1-5 and V is TRBV19; D not resolved. This CDR3 has 17 amino acids. Germline values: CDR1 LNHDA, CDR2 SQIVND (reference sequence). Trimming left V 6 bases short and J 0 bases short, with 18 bases between. The CDR3 spells CASRLGLVSPSNQPQHF. CDR3 DNA sequence: TGTGCCAGTAGACTCGGACTTGTTAGTCCTAGCAATCAGCCCCAGCATTTT.

A few counts support this clone. The J gene is TRBJ2-7, the V gene TRBV10-1; a possible D gene is TRBD2 (5 bases). This CDR3 has 13 residues. Germline V gives CDR1 WNHNN, CDR2 SYGVQD (reference sequence). Trimming pared 11 bases from V and 5 bases from J, leaving 19 bases between. The CDR3 loop reads CAGPEVFFHEQYF. The CDR3 DNA reads as TGCGCCGGGCCGGAGGTATTTTTCCACGAGCAGTACTTC.

This rearrangement joins TRBV29-1 to TRBJ1-1, with 7 nucleotides matching TRBD1. Losses at the gene ends were 6 bases for V and 1 base for J; bases not matched to a gene: 5. This CDR3 is 13 amino acids long. Looked up from germline, CDR1 is SQVTM and CDR2 is ANQGSEA. CDR3 coding DNA: TGCAGCGTCGCGACAGGGCAGAACACTGAAGCTTTCTTT. Protein product: CSVATGQNTEAFF.